This T cell receptor beta chain was captured in a study of blood T cell repertoires in COVID-19. Study background: Specimens from acute and convalescent COVID-19 originated in the United States, Italy and Spain. The cDNA or gDNA used as material had been derived from T cells, B-cell-depleted T cells, or PBMCs.

In the authors' methods: Counts of nucleated cells, estimated from reference gene primer amplification, were obtained. Sequencing was performed with immunoSEQ multiplex PCR; in TCRdb, only in-frame clones are kept and a portion is missing. Clone size and the V and J calls come from that table; the DNA yielded D and trimming. The table shows 400,000 to 450,000 clones, with approximately 89% occurring only once. The CDR3 has 14 amino acids. Per the germline V gene, CDR1 is SGHTA and CDR2 is FQGTGA. With 10 bases clipped from V and 4 bases from J, the junction kept 12 bases outside the gene matches. Source material: peripheral blood. The rearrangement links TRBV7-3 to TRBJ2-7, with 8 bases lining up with TRBD2. This receptor was identified in a woman aged 45-59 years with COVID-19, enrolled during active disease. Written as DNA, the CDR3 is TGTGCCATACCTAGGGAACTAGCGGTTTACGAGCAGTACTTC. Translated: CAIPRELAVYEQYF. Drawing the rest from reference TRBV7-3 and TRBJ2-7, the complete variable domain is GAGVSQTPSNKVTEKGKYVELRCDPISGHTALYWYRQSLGQGPEFLIYFQGTGAADDSGLPNDRFFAVRPEGSVSTLKIQRTERGDSAVYLCAIPRELAVYEQYFGPGTRLTVT.